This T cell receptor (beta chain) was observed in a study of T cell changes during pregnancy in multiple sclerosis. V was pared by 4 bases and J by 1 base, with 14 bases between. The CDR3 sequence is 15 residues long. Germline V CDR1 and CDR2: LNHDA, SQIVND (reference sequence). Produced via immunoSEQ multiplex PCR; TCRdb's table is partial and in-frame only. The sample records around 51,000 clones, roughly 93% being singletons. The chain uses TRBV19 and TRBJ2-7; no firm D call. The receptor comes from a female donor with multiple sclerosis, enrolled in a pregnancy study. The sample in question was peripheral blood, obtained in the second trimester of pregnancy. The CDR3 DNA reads TGTGCCAGTAGTAGCCGACATCTGGTTTCCTACGAGCAGTACTTC. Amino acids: CASSSRHLVSYEQYF. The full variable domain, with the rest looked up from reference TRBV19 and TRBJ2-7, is DGGITQSPKYLFRKEGQNVTLSCEQNLNHDAMYWYRQDPGQGLRLIYYSQIVNDFQKGDIAEGYSVSREKKESFPLTVTSAQKNPTAFYLCASSSRHLVSYEQYFGPGTRLTVT.